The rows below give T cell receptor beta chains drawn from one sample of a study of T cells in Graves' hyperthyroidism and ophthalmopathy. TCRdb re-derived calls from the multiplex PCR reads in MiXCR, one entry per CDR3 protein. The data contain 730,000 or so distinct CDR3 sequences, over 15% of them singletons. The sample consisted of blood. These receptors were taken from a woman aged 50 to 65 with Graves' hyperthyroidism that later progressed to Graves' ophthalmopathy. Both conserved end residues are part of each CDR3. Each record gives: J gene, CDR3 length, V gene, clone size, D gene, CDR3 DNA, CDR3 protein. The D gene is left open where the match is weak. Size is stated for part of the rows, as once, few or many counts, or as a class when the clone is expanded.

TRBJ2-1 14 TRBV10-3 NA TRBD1 TGTGCCATCAGTGACGGGACAGCCTACAATGAGCAGTTCTTC CAISDGTAYNEQFF
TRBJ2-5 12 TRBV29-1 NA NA TGCAGCGTACAGGGCGGAAAAGAGACCCAGTACTTC CSVQGGKETQYF
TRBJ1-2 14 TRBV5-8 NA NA TGTGCCAGCAGCTTGCCCAGTCACGCAAATGGCTACACCTTC CASSLPSHANGYTF
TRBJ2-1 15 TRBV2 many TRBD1 TGTGCCAGCAGGGATCGGGACAGAACCTACAATGAGCAGTTCTTC CASRDRDRTYNEQFF
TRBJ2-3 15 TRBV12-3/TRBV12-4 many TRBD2 TGTGCCAGCAGTTTTCTAGCGGGGGTAGTGGATACGCAGTATTTT CASSFLAGVVDTQYF
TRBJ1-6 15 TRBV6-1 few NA TGTGCCAGCAGAGAGACGGAATACTATAATTCACCCCTCCACTTT CASRETEYYNSPLHF
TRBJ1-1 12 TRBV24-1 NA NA TGTGCCACCAGTGACGAGGACAGTGAAGCTTTCTTT CATSDEDSEAFF
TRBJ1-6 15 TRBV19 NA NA TGTGCCACGAAGGACATCCCCGGGGATAATTCACCCCTCCACTTT CATKDIPGDNSPLHF
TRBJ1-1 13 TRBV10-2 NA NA TGCGCCAGCAGTGCCTCTGGGGACACTGAAGCTTTCTTT CASSASGDTEAFF
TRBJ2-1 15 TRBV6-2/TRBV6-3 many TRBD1 TGTGCCAGCAGTAAAGCCGGGACAGCCTACAATGAGCAGTTCTTC CASSKAGTAYNEQFF
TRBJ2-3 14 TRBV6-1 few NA TGTGCCAGCATACCGGCGGGGTACACAGATACGCAGTATTTT CASIPAGYTDTQYF
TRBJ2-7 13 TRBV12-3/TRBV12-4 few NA TGTGCCAGCAGGGCCGGGCCCTCCTACGAGCAGTACTTC CASRAGPSYEQYF
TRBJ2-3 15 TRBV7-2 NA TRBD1 TGTGCCAGCAACAGGGGTGGCGGTAGCACAGATACGCAGTATTTT CASNRGGGSTDTQYF
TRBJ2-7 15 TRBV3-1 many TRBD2 TGTGCCAGCAGCCATCCCTCGGGGGGTTCCTACGAGCAGTACTTC CASSHPSGGSYEQYF